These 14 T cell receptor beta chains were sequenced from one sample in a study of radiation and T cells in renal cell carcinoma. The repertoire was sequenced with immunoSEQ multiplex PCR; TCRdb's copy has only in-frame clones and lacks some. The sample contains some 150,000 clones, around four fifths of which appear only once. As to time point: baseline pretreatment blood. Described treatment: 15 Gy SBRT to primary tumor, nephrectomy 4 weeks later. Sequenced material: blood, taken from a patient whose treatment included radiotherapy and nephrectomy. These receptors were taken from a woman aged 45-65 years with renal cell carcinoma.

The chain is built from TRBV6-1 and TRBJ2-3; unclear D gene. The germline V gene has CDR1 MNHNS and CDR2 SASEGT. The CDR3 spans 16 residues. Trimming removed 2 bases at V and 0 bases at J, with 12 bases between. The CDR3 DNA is TGTGCCAGCAGTGAATTTGATAGGACGAGCACAGATACGCAGTATTTT. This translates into CASSEFDRTSTDTQYF.

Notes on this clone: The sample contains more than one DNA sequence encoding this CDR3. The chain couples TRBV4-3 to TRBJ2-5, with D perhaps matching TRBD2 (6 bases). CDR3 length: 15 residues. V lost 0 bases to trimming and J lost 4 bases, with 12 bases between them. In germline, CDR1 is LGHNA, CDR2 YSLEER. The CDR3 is CASSQDLRGGETQYF. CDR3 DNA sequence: TGCGCCAGCAGCCAAGATCTAAGGGGAGGAGAGACCCAGTACTTC.

CDR3 sequence (DNA): TGTGCCAGCAGCCAAGAAAGGAGGCGGGAGGGCGATACGCAGTATTTT. Its translation is CASSQERRREGDTQYF. This sequence joins TRBV4-2 and TRBJ2-3, with 9 bases that match TRBD2. J gave up 6 bases and V 0 bases, and 7 bases lay outside the gene matches. This CDR3 contains 16 residues. Germline values: CDR1 LGHNA, CDR2 YNFKEQ.

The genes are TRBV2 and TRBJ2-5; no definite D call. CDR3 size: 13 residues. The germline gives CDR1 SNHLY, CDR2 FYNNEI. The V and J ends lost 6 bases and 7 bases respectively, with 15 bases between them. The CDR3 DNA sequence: TGTGCCAGCAGCGCTGACGGCCCGGGGACCCAGTACTTC. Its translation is CASSADGPGTQYF.

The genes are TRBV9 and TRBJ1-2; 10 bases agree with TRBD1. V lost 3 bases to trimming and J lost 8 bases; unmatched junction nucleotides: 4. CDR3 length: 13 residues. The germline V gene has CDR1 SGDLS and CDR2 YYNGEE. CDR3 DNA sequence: TGTGCCAGCAGCGCGGGACAGGGGATAGGCTACACCTTC. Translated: CASSAGQGIGYTF.

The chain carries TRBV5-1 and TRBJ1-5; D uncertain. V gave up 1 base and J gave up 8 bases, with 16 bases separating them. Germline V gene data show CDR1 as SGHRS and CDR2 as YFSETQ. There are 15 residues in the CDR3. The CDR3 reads CASSLNPQGEEPQHF. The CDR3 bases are TGCGCCAGCAGCTTGAACCCCCAAGGCGAGGAGCCCCAGCATTTT.

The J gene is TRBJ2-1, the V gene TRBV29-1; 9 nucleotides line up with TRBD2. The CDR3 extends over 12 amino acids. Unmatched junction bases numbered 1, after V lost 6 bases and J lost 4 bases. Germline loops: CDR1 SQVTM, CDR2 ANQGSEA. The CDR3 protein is CSVSGGYNEQFF. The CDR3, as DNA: TGCAGCGTGAGCGGGGGGTACAATGAGCAGTTCTTC.

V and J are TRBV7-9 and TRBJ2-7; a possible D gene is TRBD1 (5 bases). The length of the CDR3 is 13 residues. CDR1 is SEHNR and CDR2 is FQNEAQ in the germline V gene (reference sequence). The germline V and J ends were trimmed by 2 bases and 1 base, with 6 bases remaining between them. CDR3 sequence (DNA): TGTGCCAGCAGCTTAAGACAGTCCTACGAGCAGTACTTC. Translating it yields CASSLRQSYEQYF.

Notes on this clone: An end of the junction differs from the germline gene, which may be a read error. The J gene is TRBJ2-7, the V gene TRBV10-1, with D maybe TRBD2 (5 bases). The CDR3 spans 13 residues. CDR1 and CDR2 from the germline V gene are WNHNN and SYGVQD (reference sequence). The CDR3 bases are TGCGCCAGCAGCGGGGATATTGATCGGGCCATGAACTTC. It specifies CASSGDIDRAMNF.

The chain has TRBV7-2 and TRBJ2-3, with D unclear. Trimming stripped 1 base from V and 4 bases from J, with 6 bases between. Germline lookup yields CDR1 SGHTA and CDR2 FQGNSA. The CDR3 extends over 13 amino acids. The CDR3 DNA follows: TGTGCCAGCAGCTTAGGTGGGTCAGATACGCAGTATTTT. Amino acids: CASSLGGSDTQYF.

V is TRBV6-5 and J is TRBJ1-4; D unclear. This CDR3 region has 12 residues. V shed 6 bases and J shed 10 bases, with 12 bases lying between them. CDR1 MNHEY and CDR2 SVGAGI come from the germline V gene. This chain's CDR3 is CASSQTSGKLFF. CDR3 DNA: TGTGCCAGCAGCCAGACGTCGGGAAAACTGTTTTTT.

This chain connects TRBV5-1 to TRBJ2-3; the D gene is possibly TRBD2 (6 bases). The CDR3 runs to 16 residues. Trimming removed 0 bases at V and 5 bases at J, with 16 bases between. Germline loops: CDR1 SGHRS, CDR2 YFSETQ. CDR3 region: CASSLAVGGPGDTQYF. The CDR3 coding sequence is TGCGCCAGCAGCTTGGCCGTTGGAGGGCCGGGAGATACGCAGTATTTT.

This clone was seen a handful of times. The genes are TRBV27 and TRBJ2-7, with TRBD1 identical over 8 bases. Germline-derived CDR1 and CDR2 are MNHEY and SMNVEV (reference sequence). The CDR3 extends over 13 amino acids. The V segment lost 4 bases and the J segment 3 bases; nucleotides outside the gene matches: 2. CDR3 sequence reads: CASSSGTGYEQYF. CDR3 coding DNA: TGTGCCAGCAGTTCCGGGACAGGCTACGAGCAGTACTTC.

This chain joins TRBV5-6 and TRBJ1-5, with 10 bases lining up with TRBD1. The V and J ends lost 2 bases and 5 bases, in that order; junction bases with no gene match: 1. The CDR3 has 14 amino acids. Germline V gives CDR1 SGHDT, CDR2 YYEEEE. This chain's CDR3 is CASSFGQGDQPQHF. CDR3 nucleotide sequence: TGTGCCAGCAGCTTCGGACAGGGGGATCAGCCCCAGCATTTT.